Here is one TCR beta chain with its context. Antigen: not known. V lost 1 base and J lost 0; bases outside the gene matches: 15. The CDR3 extends over 20 amino acids. CDR1 is MDHEN and CDR2 is SYDVKM in the germline V gene. TCRdb re-derived calls from the 5' RACE reads in MiXCR, one entry per CDR3 protein. The data show about 500,000 distinct CDR3 sequences, about 17% seen once. This record comes from a study of T cells after yellow fever vaccination. Study observations and caveats: Boosting was followed by the reappearance of most primary-vaccination clones (roughly 95% CD4, around 86% CD8).

The rearrangement links TRBV28 to TRBJ1-5; 7 bases fit TRBD1. The sequence was obtained from a man between 18 and 35 years old who received the YFV17D yellow fever vaccine. The sequencing used PBMCs, collected 4 to 5 days after the first yellow fever vaccination. This chain's CDR3 is CASSLSSGQVLVISNQPQHF. In DNA, the CDR3 is TGTGCCAGCAGTTTATCATCCGGACAGGTGTTGGTGATTAGCAATCAGCCCCAGCATTTT.